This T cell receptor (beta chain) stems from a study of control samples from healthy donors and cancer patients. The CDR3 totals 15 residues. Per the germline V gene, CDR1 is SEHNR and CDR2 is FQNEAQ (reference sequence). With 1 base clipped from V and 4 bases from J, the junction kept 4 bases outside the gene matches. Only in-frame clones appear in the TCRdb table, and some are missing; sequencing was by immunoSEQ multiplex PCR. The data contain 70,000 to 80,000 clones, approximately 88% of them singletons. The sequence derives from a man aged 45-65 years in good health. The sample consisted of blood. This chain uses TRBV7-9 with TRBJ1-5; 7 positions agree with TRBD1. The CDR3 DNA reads TGTGCCAGCAGCTTAGGGGACAGTGGAAATCAGCCCCAGCATTTT. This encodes CASSLGDSGNQPQHF.